This section outlines one T cell receptor beta chain sequence together with its context. Its antigen remains unknown. Only CD45RO-negative cells positively selected for CCR7 counted as naive CD8 cells, so terminally differentiated effector memory CD45RA+ cells were excluded. All the donors were Caucasian adults who lived in Nashville, Tennessee. This sample is drawn from a study of shared clonotypes between healthy human individuals. Overall study results and limits: Relative to clonotypes present in all four donors, those not shared had lower generation probabilities. Blood was the sole source, and tissue repertoires probably differ.

In the sorted-subset replicate PCRs, 200 ng DNA, around 30,000 T cell genomes, was used. Some clones are missing from TCRdb's copy, which holds only in-frame ones; the method was immunoSEQ multiplex PCR. This table has 1.5 million to 2.5 million clones, over 85% appearing once. The trim removed 0 bases at V and 1 base at J, leaving 5 bases unmatched. The CDR3 extends over 16 amino acids. Germline V gives CDR1 LGHNT, CDR2 FRNRAP. The TCR comes from a man younger than 35 in good health. The material sequenced was naive CD8+ T cells sorted from blood. This chain uses TRBV12-5 with TRBJ2-5, with 7 bases aligning to TRBD1. The DNA for the CDR3 is TGTGCTAGTGGTTTGGTAGCGGCAGGGGGCCAAGAGACCCAGTACTTC. It specifies CASGLVAAGGQETQYF.